These T cell receptor beta chains were read from a single sample in a study of blood T cell repertoires in COVID-19. Assay: immunoSEQ multiplex PCR; the TCRdb copy retains only in-frame clones and omits some. Among 100,000 to 150,000 clones listed, around four fifths were seen once. The specimen sequenced was peripheral blood. These receptors were collected from a man older than 75 with active or convalescent COVID-19. The CDR3 runs from the conserved cysteine through the conserved F or W. The D gene is left open where the match is weak. Size values are once, few and many counts, or a class for expanded clones, and some rows have none.

J	D	V	size	CDR3	DNA
TRBJ2-4	-	TRBV10-1	few	CASTPSFMGPNNLGQNIQYF	TGCGCCAGCACTCCAAGTTTTATGGGGCCCAACAACTTAGGGCAAAACATTCAGTACTTC
TRBJ2-7	TRBD2	TRBV2	-	CASSQRSGGDYEQYF	TGTGCCAGCAGTCAAAGGAGCGGGGGGGACTACGAGCAGTACTTC
TRBJ2-7	-	TRBV10-3	-	CAISESSGASYEQYF	TGTGCCATCAGTGAATCCAGCGGCGCCTCCTACGAGCAGTACTTC
TRBJ2-7	TRBD1	TRBV3-1/TRBV3-2	-	CASSLTGSSYEQYF	TGTGCCAGCAGCTTGACAGGGAGCTCCTACGAGCAGTACTTC
TRBJ2-1	-	TRBV7-7	-	CASSRLARNNEQFF	TGTGCTAGCAGCCGGCTAGCGCGAAACAATGAGCAGTTCTTC
TRBJ2-1	-	TRBV4-3	-	CASSQDRGGPYNEQFF	TGCGCCAGCAGCCAAGATCGAGGGGGTCCCTACAATGAGCAGTTCTTC
TRBJ2-5	TRBD1	TRBV2	-	CASIGTGGEGTQYF	TGTGCCAGCATCGGGACAGGGGGAGAAGGGACCCAGTACTTC
TRBJ1-1	-	TRBV6-5	-	CASSRKDRLRTFF	TGTGCCAGCAGCCGTAAGGACAGATTACGAACTTTCTTT
TRBJ2-5	TRBD2	TRBV4-1	-	CASSQDLAAWETQYF	TGCGCCAGCAGCCAAGACCTAGCGGCCTGGGAGACCCAGTACTTC
TRBJ1-1	-	TRBV2	-	CASSEYRNTEAFF	TGTGCCAGCAGTGAATACAGGAACACTGAAGCTTTCTTT
TRBJ1-2	TRBD1	TRBV28	-	CASRSGTGVGGYTF	TGTGCCAGCAGGTCCGGGACAGGGGTAGGTGGCTACACCTTC
TRBJ2-5	TRBD2	TRBV19	-	CASTNSGGRETQYF	TGTGCCAGTACCAACAGCGGGGGGAGGGAGACCCAGTACTTC
TRBJ1-6	TRBD1	TRBV6-2/TRBV6-3	-	CASSTETGGNSPLHF	TGTGCCAGCAGCACCGAGACAGGGGGAAATTCACCCCTCCACTTT
TRBJ1-2	-	TRBV6-5	-	CASSYSRRSVGYTF	TGTGCCAGCAGTTACTCGAGGCGATCCGTTGGCTACACCTTC
TRBJ2-1	TRBD2	TRBV7-2	-	CASSLRPSGGAYNEQFF	TGTGCCAGCAGCTTAAGGCCTAGCGGGGGGGCTTACAATGAGCAGTTCTTC
TRBJ2-6	-	TRBV7-2	-	CASSFSGAGANVLTF	TGTGCCAGCAGCTTCTCCGGGGCTGGGGCCAACGTCCTGACTTTC
TRBJ2-5	TRBD2	TRBV6-2/TRBV6-3	-	CASSSAGLAGSGETQYF	TGTGCCAGCAGTTCAGCCGGACTAGCGGGGAGTGGAGAGACCCAGTACTTC
TRBJ1-1	-	TRBV7-2	-	CASSSGTLRSTEAFF	TGTGCCAGCAGCTCCGGGACATTGAGGAGTACTGAAGCTTTCTTT
TRBJ2-2	TRBD1	TRBV7-9	-	CASSTSGTGDAGELFF	TGTGCCAGCAGCACGTCCGGGACAGGGGACGCCGGGGAGCTGTTTTTT
TRBJ1-2	-	TRBV6-2/TRBV6-3	few	CASSAGDYGYTF	TGTGCCAGCAGCGCGGGAGACTATGGCTACACCTTC
TRBJ2-2	-	TRBV5-1	-	CASSLSRGRAGELFF	TGCGCCAGCAGCTTGTCAAGGGGGAGGGCCGGGGAGCTGTTTTTT
TRBJ1-1	-	TRBV7-9	-	CASTNILDLNTEAFF	TGTGCCAGCACCAACATTTTGGACTTGAACACTGAAGCTTTCTTT
TRBJ1-1	-	TRBV29-1	-	CSVGGVTEAFF	TGCAGCGTTGGGGGGGTCACTGAAGCTTTCTTT
TRBJ1-2	-	TRBV6-5	-	CASMNEGVYGYTF	TGTGCCAGCATGAACGAGGGAGTGTATGGCTACACCTTC
TRBJ1-5	TRBD1	TRBV5-5	-	CASSRGTGSNQPQHF	TGTGCCAGCAGCCGAGGGACAGGGAGCAATCAGCCCCAGCATTTT
TRBJ2-3	-	TRBV7-3	once	CASRMGRTGTDTQYF	TGTGCCAGCAGGATGGGGCGGACGGGCACAGATACGCAGTATTTT
TRBJ2-2	-	TRBV5-4	once	CASSLDSVELFF	TGTGCCAGCAGCTTAGATTCAGTGGAGCTGTTTTTT
TRBJ1-5	TRBD1	TRBV27	-	CASSSGQGGQPQHF	TGTGCCAGCAGTTCCGGACAGGGCGGTCAGCCCCAGCATTTT
TRBJ1-5	TRBD1	TRBV19	-	CASTPGQGANQPQHF	TGTGCCAGTACCCCCGGACAGGGGGCAAATCAGCCCCAGCATTTT
TRBJ2-3	-	TRBV28	-	CALAAAGGTDTQYF	TGTGCCTTAGCAGCCGCGGGTGGGACAGATACGCAGTATTTT
TRBJ2-1	-	TRBV5-1	-	CASSLLQGSSYNEQFF	TGCGCCAGCAGCCTCCTACAGGGAAGCTCCTACAATGAGCAGTTCTTC
TRBJ1-6	-	TRBV7-6	-	CASSSRTANNSPLHF	TGTGCCAGCAGCTCCCGGACAGCCAATAATTCACCCCTCCACTTT
TRBJ2-7	TRBD2	TRBV5-4	-	CASSLEGIAGDEQYF	TGTGCCAGCAGCTTGGAGGGAATTGCGGGGGACGAGCAGTACTTC
TRBJ2-4	-	TRBV7-2	-	CASSLEQLKNIQYF	TGTGCCAGCAGCTTAGAACAGCTGAAAAACATTCAGTACTTC
TRBJ1-5	-	TRBV6-1	-	CASSDGGSNQPQHF	TGTGCCAGCAGTGATGGAGGGAGCAATCAGCCCCAGCATTTT
TRBJ2-2	TRBD2	TRBV9	-	CASSLLLAGGPQNTGELFF	TGTGCCAGCAGCCTTCTACTAGCGGGGGGGCCTCAGAACACCGGGGAGCTGTTTTTT
TRBJ2-2	TRBD2	TRBV9	-	CASSEGLAGGIGELFF	TGTGCCAGCAGCGAGGGGCTAGCGGGGGGTATCGGGGAGCTGTTTTTT
TRBJ2-5	TRBD2	TRBV5-1	-	CASSPGTSGGETQYF	TGCGCCAGCAGCCCGGGGACTAGCGGGGGAGAGACCCAGTACTTC
TRBJ1-3	-	TRBV28	-	CASSLAGSGNTIYF	TGTGCCAGCAGTTTAGCGGGGTCAGGAAACACCATATATTTT
TRBJ1-6	-	TRBV29-1	-	CSVGAEEPPGTYNSPLHF	TGCAGCGTTGGGGCGGAGGAACCCCCCGGAACCTATAATTCACCCCTCCACTTT
TRBJ2-7	TRBD2	TRBV4-1	-	CASSPRLAGSYEQYF	TGCGCCAGCAGCCCCCGGCTAGCGGGCTCCTACGAGCAGTACTTC
TRBJ1-6	TRBD1	TRBV7-2	-	CASSLVGGGQGVSPLHF	TGTGCCAGCAGCTTAGTTGGCGGGGGACAGGGGGTTTCACCCCTCCACTTT
TRBJ1-3	TRBD1	TRBV13	-	CASSFGTGSSGTIYF	TGTGCCAGCAGCTTCGGGACAGGATCGTCTGGCACCATATATTTT
TRBJ2-3	-	TRBV6-4	-	CASSGGVGQRTDTQYF	TGTGCCAGCAGTGGCGGTGTAGGACAGCGCACAGATACGCAGTATTTT
TRBJ1-3	-	TRBV6-9	many	CASSYWHLKEGNTIYF	TGTGCCAGCAGTTATTGGCACCTCAAGGAGGGAAACACCATATATTTT
TRBJ2-3	-	TRBV5-5	-	CASSLVETDTQYF	TGTGCCAGCAGCTTGGTGGAGACAGATACGCAGTATTTT
TRBJ2-1	TRBD2	TRBV9	-	CASSLPLAGGPVNEQFF	TGTGCCAGCAGCCTCCCCTTAGCGGGGGGCCCAGTGAATGAGCAGTTCTTC
TRBJ1-6	TRBD1	TRBV19	-	CASSIGTGHNSPLHF	TGTGCCAGTAGTATTGGGACAGGGCATAATTCACCCCTCCACTTT
TRBJ2-1	TRBD2	TRBV5-4	-	CASSRGASGGVNEQFF	TGTGCCAGCAGCCGTGGGGCCAGCGGGGGGGTTAATGAGCAGTTCTTC
TRBJ2-2	-	TRBV9	-	CASSVVSGTGELFF	TGTGCCAGCAGCGTAGTTTCAGGCACCGGGGAGCTGTTTTTT
TRBJ1-2	-	TRBV28	-	CASSIARGNFYGYTF	TGTGCCAGCAGTATTGCCAGGGGAAACTTCTATGGCTACACCTTC
TRBJ2-5	-	TRBV21-1	-	CASSKVEGAHGETQYF	TGTGCCAGCAGCAAAGTTGAGGGGGCCCACGGGGAGACCCAGTACTTC
TRBJ2-6	TRBD2	TRBV19	few	CASTPGGYGANVLTF	TGTGCCAGTACCCCGGGGGGGTACGGGGCCAACGTCCTGACTTTC
TRBJ1-4	-	TRBV28	-	CASRFRPGHRDTNHNEKLFF	TGTGCCAGCAGATTTCGCCCGGGACATCGAGACACTAACCATAATGAAAAACTGTTTTTT